The present entry profiles one TCR beta chain with its context. Its antigen is unknown. The time point was: persistent/refractory GD, antithyroid drugs over 5 years with positive TRAb. RNA isolated from PBMCs was used to make the TCR library. The TCR beta library used iRepertoire HTBI primers with Arm-PCR amplification of CDR3. MiXCR, applied by TCRdb to the multiplex PCR reads, yields one record per CDR3 protein. The data hold about 470,000 distinct CDR3 sequences, with 20% to 25% observed a single time. This record belongs to a study of regulatory T cells in long-lasting Graves disease. Turning to the study itself: Over 5 years of antithyroid drugs with positive TSH receptor antibodies was taken to mean persistent Graves' disease.

The V and J ends lost 1 base and 5 bases respectively, with 6 bases between them. This CDR3 has 12 residues. Looked up from germline, CDR1 is GTSNPN and CDR2 is SVGIG (reference sequence). Study observations and caveats: Under persistent disease, TRBV28, TRBJ1-2 and TRBJ2-5 were used preferentially.

This receptor was obtained from a female donor with Graves disease. The specimen was peripheral blood mononuclear cells (PBMCs), collected when the disease was refractory, from a patient treated with antithyroid drugs. V usage is TRBV30 and J usage is TRBJ2-1; D is uncertain. CDR3 in DNA: TGTGCCTGGAGTGCAGTAAACAATGAGCAGTTCTTC. Translating it yields CAWSAVNNEQFF.